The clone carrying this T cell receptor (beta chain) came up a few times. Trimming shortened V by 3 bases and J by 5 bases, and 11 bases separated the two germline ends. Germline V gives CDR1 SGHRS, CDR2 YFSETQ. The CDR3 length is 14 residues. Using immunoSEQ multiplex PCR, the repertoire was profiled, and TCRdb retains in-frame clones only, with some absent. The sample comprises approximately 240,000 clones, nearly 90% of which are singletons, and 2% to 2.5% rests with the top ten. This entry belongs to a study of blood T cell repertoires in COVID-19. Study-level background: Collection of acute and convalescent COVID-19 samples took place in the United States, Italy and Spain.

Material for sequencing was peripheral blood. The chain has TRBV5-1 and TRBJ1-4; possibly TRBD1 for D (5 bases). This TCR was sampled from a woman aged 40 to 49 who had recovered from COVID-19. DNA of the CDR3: TGCGCCAGCAGCTCTGGGGACTTCAATGAAAAACTGTTTTTT. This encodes CASSSGDFNEKLFF. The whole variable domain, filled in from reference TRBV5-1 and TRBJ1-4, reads KAGVTQTPRYLIKTRGQQVTLSCSPISGHRSVSWYQQTPGQGLQFLFEYFSETQRNKGNFPGRFSGRQFSNSRSEMNVSTLELGDSALYLCASSSGDFNEKLFFGSGTQLSVL.